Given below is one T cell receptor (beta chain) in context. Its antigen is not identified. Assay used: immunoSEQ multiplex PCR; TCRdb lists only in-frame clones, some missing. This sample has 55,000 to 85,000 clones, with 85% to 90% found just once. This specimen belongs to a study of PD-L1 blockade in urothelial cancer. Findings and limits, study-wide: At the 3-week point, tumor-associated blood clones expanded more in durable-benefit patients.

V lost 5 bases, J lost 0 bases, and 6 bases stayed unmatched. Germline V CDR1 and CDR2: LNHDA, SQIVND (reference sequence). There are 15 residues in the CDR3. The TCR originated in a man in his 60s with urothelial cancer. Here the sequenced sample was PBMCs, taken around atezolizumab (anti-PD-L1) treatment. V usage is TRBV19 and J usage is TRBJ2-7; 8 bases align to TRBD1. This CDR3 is CASSFDGTGSYEQYF. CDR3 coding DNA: TGTGCCAGTAGTTTTGATGGGACAGGCTCCTACGAGCAGTACTTC.